Each of the 30 T cell receptor beta chains below was sequenced from the same sample in a study of shared clonotypes between healthy human individuals. Here immunoSEQ multiplex PCR was the method, and the copy in TCRdb shows in-frame clones only, minus some. The sample contains around 1.9 million clones, roughly 91% of which appear only once. In the naive CD8 group, cells lacked CD45RO and were positively selected for CCR7, so terminally differentiated effector memory CD45RA+ cells were left out. The sample was naive CD8+ T cells from PBMCs. All receptors come from a man aged 18 to 35 in good health. Some clones in this sample may be carry-over from other donors' samples.

The chain recombines TRBV25-1 with TRBJ1-2; 9 bases are a match to TRBD1. The J segment lost 4 bases and the V segment lost 6 bases, leaving 18 bases of the junction unmatched. This CDR3 comprises 18 residues. The germline V gene encodes CDR1 MGHDK and CDR2 SYGVNS. The CDR3 reads CASSGGLGQGRSGYGYTF. The CDR3 nucleotides are TGTGCCAGCAGCGGAGGTTTAGGACAGGGGAGGTCGGGCTATGGCTACACCTTC.

In its sample, this clone was seen once. This chain links TRBV4-3 with TRBJ1-2; D perhaps matches TRBD1 (5 bases). The germline gives CDR1 LGHNA, CDR2 YSLEER. This CDR3 comprises 16 residues. V was cut by 2 bases and J by 4 bases, with 17 bases left in between. CDR3 sequence (DNA): TGCGCCAGCAGCCAATTCCTCGGGGCTGTTCTCTATGGCTACACCTTC. Translating it yields CASSQFLGAVLYGYTF.

The chain has TRBV4-3 and TRBJ2-2; 7 positions agree with TRBD1. The CDR3 runs 16 residues. Per the germline V gene, CDR1 is LGHNA and CDR2 is YSLEER. Trimming took 3 bases from V and 7 from J; bases not matched to a gene: 11. In DNA form, the CDR3 reads TGCGCCAGCAGCCAGGGACGGACAGGAAAAGGCGGGGAGCTGTTTTTT. The encoded protein is CASSQGRTGKGGELFF.

The chain has TRBV5-6 and TRBJ2-5, with 9 bases identical to TRBD2. Losses at the gene ends were 0 bases for V and 5 bases for J; bases not matched to a gene: 5. The length of the CDR3 is 15 residues. CDR1 is SGHDT and CDR2 is YYEEEE in the germline V gene. CDR3 sequence reads: CASSLAAGGPETQYF. CDR3 sequence (DNA): TGTGCCAGCAGCTTGGCTGCGGGAGGGCCGGAGACCCAGTACTTC.

The chain carries TRBV5-6 and TRBJ2-1; D remains unclear. Germline assignment: CDR1 SGHDT and CDR2 YYEEEE. Trimming pared 1 base from V and 9 bases from J, leaving 11 bases between. The CDR3 is made up of 13 amino acids. The CDR3 spells CASSLWQVLEQFF. CDR3 in DNA: TGTGCCAGCAGCTTGTGGCAGGTGCTTGAGCAGTTCTTC.

The CDR3 DNA is TGTGCCAGCAGTTTATCTCAGGGGGGAGAGCTGTTTTTT. This sequence encodes CASSLSQGGELFF. The chain links TRBV28 to TRBJ2-2, with a weak D call TRBD1 (7 bases). Germline V gene data show CDR1 as MDHEN and CDR2 as SYDVKM. Between the trimmed V and J ends, which lost 1 base and 11 bases, there was a span of 11 bases. CDR3 length: 13 residues.

The chain recombines TRBV5-1 with TRBJ2-2; 7 bases match TRBD2. CDR1 and CDR2 (germline): SGHRS, YFSETQ. V was clipped by 5 bases and J by 4 bases; unmatched bases: 5. The CDR3 covers 14 residues. The CDR3 bases are TGCGCCAGCAGGGCCCTAGCGGCCACCGGGGAGCTGTTTTTT. Amino acid sequence: CASRALAATGELFF.

The gene calls are TRBV6-5 and TRBJ2-1; 7 positions match TRBD2. Germline assignment: CDR1 MNHEY and CDR2 SVGAGI. Unmatched junction bases numbered 9, after V lost 7 bases and J lost 6 bases. The CDR3 runs 14 residues. CDR3 sequence (DNA): TGTGCCAGCACCATTAGCGGGTTGAGCAATGAGCAGTTCTTC. Protein product: CASTISGLSNEQFF.

This sequence joins TRBV5-1 and TRBJ2-7; D is ambiguous. The CDR3 totals 12 residues. CDR1 is SGHRS and CDR2 is YFSETQ in the germline V gene. The V gene lost 2 bases and the J gene lost 3 bases, with 6 bases spanning the gap. For the CDR3, the DNA is TGCGCCAGCAGCTTTTGGGGCTACGAGCAGTACTTC. It encodes CASSFWGYEQYF.

The CDR3 spells CASSYDARGNTEAFF. CDR3 in DNA: TGTGCCAGCAGCTACGATGCCAGGGGGAACACTGAAGCTTTCTTT. This chain uses TRBV4-2 with TRBJ1-1; D might be TRBD1 (6 bases). Germline assignment: CDR1 LGHNA and CDR2 YNFKEQ. V was clipped by 5 bases and J by 1 base, with 14 bases between them. This CDR3 has 15 amino acids.

This clone was observed a handful of times. This rearrangement joins TRBV20-1 to TRBJ1-1; D remains ambiguous. V shed 8 bases and J shed 6 bases, with 13 bases lying between them. The CDR3 contains 11 residues. Germline V gene data show CDR1 as DFQATT and CDR2 as SNEGSKA (reference sequence). The CDR3 DNA reads TGCAGTCCCGGTTTGCTGTCTGAAGCTTTCTTT. Translated: CSPGLLSEAFF.

This clone was seen a single time. J is TRBJ2-5 and V is TRBV7-9; a possible D gene is TRBD1 (6 bases). V was trimmed by 2 bases and J by 5 bases, leaving 15 bases between them. CDR1 is SEHNR, CDR2 FQNEAQ, per germline (reference sequence). The CDR3 is 15 amino acids. The CDR3 spells CASSLKGGVGETQYF. The CDR3 coding sequence is TGTGCCAGCAGCTTAAAAGGGGGTGTAGGGGAGACCCAGTACTTC. Supplemented by reference TRBV7-9 and TRBJ2-5, the full variable domain reads DTGVSQNPRHKITKRGQNVTFRCDPISEHNRLYWYRQTLGQGPEFLTYFQNEAQLEKSRLLSDRFSAERPKGSFSTLEIQRTEQGDSAMYLCASSLKGGVGETQYFGPGTRLLVL.

About this clone: This clone may be a read error of a much larger clone one base away. The same CDR3 can be traced to other DNA sequences in this sample. V is TRBV27 and J is TRBJ2-2; D is ambiguous. The CDR3 length is 11 residues. From germline, CDR1 is MNHEY and CDR2 SMNVEV (reference sequence). V lost 6 bases to trimming and J lost 3 bases, with 2 bases between them. In nucleotides, the CDR3 is TGTGCCAGCAGGGACACCGGGGAGCTGTTTTTT. Translation: CASRDTGELFF.

V and J are TRBV29-1 and TRBJ2-1; the D gene is possibly TRBD2 (6 bases). The V gene's germline CDR1 is SQVTM and CDR2 ANQGSEA. Trimming took off 7 bases at V and 9 bases at J, with 7 bases between the two ends. This CDR3 contains 9 residues. The CDR3, as DNA: TGCAGCGCCGGGGGTGAGCAGTTCTTC. Its protein product is CSAGGEQFF.

The chain joins TRBV7-9 to TRBJ2-1, with TRBD2 matching 7 bases. V shed 7 bases, J shed 7 bases, and the junction held 19 bases outside the gene matches. The CDR3 length is 17 residues. The germline V gene has CDR1 SEHNR and CDR2 FQNEAQ (reference sequence). The CDR3 protein is CASNTRSIREAWNEQFF. The CDR3 DNA is TGTGCCAGCAATACAAGATCGATTCGGGAGGCTTGGAATGAGCAGTTCTTC.

The chain has TRBV18 and TRBJ2-7; D unclear. The germline CDR1 and CDR2 sequences are KGHSH and LQKENI. Trimming took 0 bases from V and 0 from J, leaving 15 bases between them. The CDR3 is 17 amino acids. CDR3 in amino acids: CASSPPSPRSSSYEQYF. The CDR3 bases are TGTGCCAGCTCACCACCCTCGCCCAGGTCCAGCTCCTACGAGCAGTACTTC.

This clone is a singleton in its sample. This chain joins TRBV9 and TRBJ2-7; 10 bases map to TRBD1. The CDR3 totals 14 residues. Germline CDR1 is SGDLS and CDR2 is YYNGEE. Losses at the gene ends were 2 bases for V and 6 bases for J; bases not matched to a gene: 5. The CDR3 loop is CASSVRDRGVEQYF. CDR3 DNA sequence: TGTGCCAGCAGCGTCCGGGACAGGGGAGTCGAGCAGTACTTC.

This sequence joins TRBV9 and TRBJ2-1; 8 bases are a match to TRBD2. The CDR3 is 12 residues long. CDR1 SGDLS and CDR2 YYNGEE come from the germline V gene. V was clipped by 5 bases and J by 6 bases; unmatched bases: 1. The CDR3 sequence: CASSREGNEQFF. As DNA, the CDR3 is TGTGCCAGCAGTCGGGAGGGCAATGAGCAGTTCTTC.

The V and J genes are TRBV14 and TRBJ2-1, with D uncertain. V dropped 1 base and J dropped 5 bases, with 6 bases sitting between them. Germline CDR1 SGHDN, CDR2 FVKESK. The CDR3 loop spans 13 amino acids. CDR3 in DNA: TGTGCCAGCAGCCAAGTCGGTCACAATGAGCAGTTCTTC. Translating it yields CASSQVGHNEQFF.

The chain links TRBV27 to TRBJ1-1, with unresolved D. Germline assignment: CDR1 MNHEY and CDR2 SMNVEV (reference sequence). The CDR3 extends over 14 amino acids. V lost 2 bases and J lost 0, with 7 bases in between. The CDR3 bases are TGTGCCAGCAGTTTAGGATGGGTGAACACTGAAGCTTTCTTT. Translating it yields CASSLGWVNTEAFF.

The chain links TRBV4-1 to TRBJ2-3; D remains unclear. Trimming left V 3 bases short and J 0 bases short, with 22 bases between. Per the germline V gene, CDR1 is MGHRA and CDR2 is YSYEKL. The CDR3 length is 19 residues. CDR3 loop: CASSQARLNRTSSTDTQYF. CDR3 nucleotide sequence: TGCGCCAGCAGCCAGGCTCGACTCAACCGAACATCAAGCACAGATACGCAGTATTTT.

A note on this clone: Within the sample, other DNA sequences also encode this same CDR3. The V call is TRBV28, the J call TRBJ2-7, with 10 positions matching TRBD2. This CDR3 is built from 16 residues. Per germline, CDR1 MDHEN and CDR2 SYDVKM. V shed 6 bases and J 0 bases; nucleotides not matched to a gene: 8. The CDR3 spells CASSPRTSGSSYEQYF. The CDR3 DNA reads TGTGCCAGCAGCCCTAGGACTAGCGGTAGCTCCTACGAGCAGTACTTC.

The genes are TRBV5-1 and TRBJ2-2, with no clear D. V was clipped by 0 bases and J by 6 bases, with 12 bases between them. The CDR3 is 15 amino acids. The germline V gene has CDR1 SGHRS and CDR2 YFSETQ. The DNA for the CDR3 is TGCGCCAGCAGCTTGGTGGCGGATGGAGCCGGGGAGCTGTTTTTT. Protein sequence: CASSLVADGAGELFF.

V and J are TRBV4-3 and TRBJ2-6; D is possibly TRBD1 (5 bases). Trimming took off 2 bases at V and 3 bases at J, with 8 bases between the two ends. CDR3 length equals 15 residues. Germline CDR1 and CDR2: LGHNA and YSLEER. This chain's CDR3 is CASSQTGYGANVLTF. In DNA, the CDR3 is TGCGCCAGCAGCCAAACAGGATATGGGGCCAACGTCCTGACTTTC.

The chain uses TRBV13 and TRBJ2-1; the match to TRBD2 covers 12 bases. The ends lost 1 base at V and 5 bases at J; junction bases unmatched: 9. Looked up from germline, CDR1 is PRHDT and CDR2 is FYEKMQ (reference sequence). This CDR3 is 18 amino acids long. As DNA, the CDR3 is TGTGCCAGCAGCTTAGTTAATAGCGGACTAGCGGGACACAATGAGCAGTTCTTC. Its translation: CASSLVNSGLAGHNEQFF.

The chain is built from TRBV7-9 and TRBJ2-7; no reliable D call. The V end was cut by 7 bases, the J end by 0 bases, with 7 bases between. CDR1 and CDR2 (germline): SEHNR, FQNEAQ (reference sequence). This CDR3 spans 12 amino acids. The CDR3 sequence: CASTGNSYEQYF. Here the CDR3 DNA reads TGTGCCAGCACTGGGAACTCCTACGAGCAGTACTTC.

This chain links TRBV27 with TRBJ2-4; tentative D call: TRBD2 (7 bases). This CDR3 has 15 amino acids. The V gene's germline CDR1 is MNHEY and CDR2 SMNVEV (reference sequence). Trimming left V 0 bases short and J 6 bases short, with 12 bases between. For the CDR3, the DNA is TGTGCCAGCAGTTTATCAGGGGGGGAGGGAAACATTCAGTACTTC. Amino acid sequence: CASSLSGGEGNIQYF.

The gene calls are TRBV4-1 and TRBJ2-7; the match to TRBD2 covers 9 bases. CDR3 length: 15 residues. With 4 bases clipped from V and 3 bases from J, the junction kept 7 bases outside the gene matches. The germline CDR1 and CDR2 sequences are MGHRA and YSYEKL. The CDR3 DNA reads as TGCGCCAGCAGCCCTGGTGCTAGCGGGGTCTACGAGCAGTACTTC. Translating gives CASSPGASGVYEQYF.

This sequence joins TRBV4-1 and TRBJ1-4, with TRBD1 matching over 7 bases. Germline assignment: CDR1 MGHRA and CDR2 YSYEKL. The CDR3 covers 16 residues. V lost 2 bases and J lost 8; bases outside the gene matches: 11. The CDR3 region is CASSQLHRDSIEKLFF. The CDR3 nucleotides are TGCGCCAGCAGCCAACTACACCGGGACAGTATCGAAAAACTGTTTTTT.

The chain couples TRBV7-9 to TRBJ1-1; 7 nucleotides line up with TRBD1. Germline V CDR1 and CDR2: SEHNR, FQNEAQ (reference sequence). The J segment lost 0 bases and the V segment lost 7 bases, leaving 8 bases of the junction unmatched. This CDR3 has 15 residues. The CDR3, as DNA: TGTGCCAGCACCGAAACCGGGACAGTGAACACTGAAGCTTTCTTT. Amino acid sequence: CASTETGTVNTEAFF.